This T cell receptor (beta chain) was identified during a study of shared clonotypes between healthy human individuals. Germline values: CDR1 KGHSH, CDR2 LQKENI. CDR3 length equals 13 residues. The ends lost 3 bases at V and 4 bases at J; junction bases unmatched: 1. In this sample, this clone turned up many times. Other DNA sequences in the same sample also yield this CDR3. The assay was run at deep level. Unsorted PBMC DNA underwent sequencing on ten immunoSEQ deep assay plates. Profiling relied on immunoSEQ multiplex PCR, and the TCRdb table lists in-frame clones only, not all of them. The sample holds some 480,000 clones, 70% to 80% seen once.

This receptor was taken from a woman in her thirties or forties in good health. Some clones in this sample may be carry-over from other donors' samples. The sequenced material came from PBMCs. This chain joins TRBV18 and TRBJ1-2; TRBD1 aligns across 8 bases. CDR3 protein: CASSPTGGYGYTF. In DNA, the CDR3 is TGTGCCAGCTCACCCACAGGGGGCTATGGCTACACCTTC.